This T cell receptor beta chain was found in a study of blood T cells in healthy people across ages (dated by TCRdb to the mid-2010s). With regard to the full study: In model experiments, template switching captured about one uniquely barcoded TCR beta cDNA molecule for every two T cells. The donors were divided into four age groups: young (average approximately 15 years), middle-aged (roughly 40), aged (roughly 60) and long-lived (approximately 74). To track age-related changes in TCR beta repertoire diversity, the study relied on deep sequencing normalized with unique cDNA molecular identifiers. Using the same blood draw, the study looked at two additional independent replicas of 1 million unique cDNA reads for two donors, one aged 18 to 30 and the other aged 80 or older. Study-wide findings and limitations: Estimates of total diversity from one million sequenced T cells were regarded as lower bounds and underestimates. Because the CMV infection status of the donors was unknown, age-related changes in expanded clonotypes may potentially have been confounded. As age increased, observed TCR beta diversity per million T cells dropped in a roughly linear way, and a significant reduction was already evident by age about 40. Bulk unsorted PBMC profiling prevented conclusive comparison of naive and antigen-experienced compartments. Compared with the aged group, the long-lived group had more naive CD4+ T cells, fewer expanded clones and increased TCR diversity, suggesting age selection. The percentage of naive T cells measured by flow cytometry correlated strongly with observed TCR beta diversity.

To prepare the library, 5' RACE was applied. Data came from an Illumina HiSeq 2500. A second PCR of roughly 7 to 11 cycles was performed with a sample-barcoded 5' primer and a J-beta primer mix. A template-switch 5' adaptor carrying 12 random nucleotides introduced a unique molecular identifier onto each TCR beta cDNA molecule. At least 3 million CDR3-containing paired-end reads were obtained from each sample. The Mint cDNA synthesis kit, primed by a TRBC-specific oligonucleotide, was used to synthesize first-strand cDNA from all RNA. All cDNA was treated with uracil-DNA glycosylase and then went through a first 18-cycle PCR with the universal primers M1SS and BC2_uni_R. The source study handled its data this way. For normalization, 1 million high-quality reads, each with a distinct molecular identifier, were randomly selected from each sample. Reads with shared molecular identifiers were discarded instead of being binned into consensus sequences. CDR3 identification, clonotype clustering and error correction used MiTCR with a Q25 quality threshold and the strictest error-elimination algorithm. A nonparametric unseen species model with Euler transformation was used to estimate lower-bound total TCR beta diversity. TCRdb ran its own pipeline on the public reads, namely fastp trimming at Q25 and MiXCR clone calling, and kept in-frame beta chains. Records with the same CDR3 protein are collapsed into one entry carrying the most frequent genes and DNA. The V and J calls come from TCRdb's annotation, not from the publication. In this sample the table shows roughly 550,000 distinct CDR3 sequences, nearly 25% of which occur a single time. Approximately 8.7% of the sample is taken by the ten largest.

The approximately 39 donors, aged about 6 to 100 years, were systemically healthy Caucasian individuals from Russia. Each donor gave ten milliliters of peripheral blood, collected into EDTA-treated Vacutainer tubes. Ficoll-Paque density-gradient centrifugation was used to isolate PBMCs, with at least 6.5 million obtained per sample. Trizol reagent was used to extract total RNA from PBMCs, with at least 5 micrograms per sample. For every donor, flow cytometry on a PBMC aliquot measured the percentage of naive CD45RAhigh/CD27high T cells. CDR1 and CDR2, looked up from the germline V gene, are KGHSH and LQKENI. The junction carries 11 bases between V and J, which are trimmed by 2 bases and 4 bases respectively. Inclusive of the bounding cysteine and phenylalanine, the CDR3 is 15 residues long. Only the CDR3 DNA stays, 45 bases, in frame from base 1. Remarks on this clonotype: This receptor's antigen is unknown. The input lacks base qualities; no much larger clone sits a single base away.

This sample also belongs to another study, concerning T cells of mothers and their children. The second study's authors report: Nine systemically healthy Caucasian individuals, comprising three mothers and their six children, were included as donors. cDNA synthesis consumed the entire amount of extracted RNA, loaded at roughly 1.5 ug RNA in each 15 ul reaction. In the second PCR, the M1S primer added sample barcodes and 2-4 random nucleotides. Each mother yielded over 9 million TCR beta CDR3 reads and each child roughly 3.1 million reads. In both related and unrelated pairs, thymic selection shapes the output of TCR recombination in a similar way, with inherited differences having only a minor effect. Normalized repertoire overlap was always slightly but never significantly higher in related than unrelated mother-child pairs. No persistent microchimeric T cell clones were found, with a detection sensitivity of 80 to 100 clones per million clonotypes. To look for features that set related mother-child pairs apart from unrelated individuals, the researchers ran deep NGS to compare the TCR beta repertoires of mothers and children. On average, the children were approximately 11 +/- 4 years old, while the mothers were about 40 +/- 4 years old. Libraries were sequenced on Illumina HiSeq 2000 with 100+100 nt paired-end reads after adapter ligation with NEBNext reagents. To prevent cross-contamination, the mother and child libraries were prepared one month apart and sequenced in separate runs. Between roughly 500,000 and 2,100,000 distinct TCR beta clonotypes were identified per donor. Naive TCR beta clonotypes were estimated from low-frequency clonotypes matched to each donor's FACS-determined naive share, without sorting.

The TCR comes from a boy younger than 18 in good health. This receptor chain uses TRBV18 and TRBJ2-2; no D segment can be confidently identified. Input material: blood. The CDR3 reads CASSPRPPITGELFF. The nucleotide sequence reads TGTGCCAGCTCACCAAGGCCCCCCATCACCGGGGAGCTGTTTTTT.